A selection of T cell receptor beta chains follows, all from one sample in a study of radiotherapy plus CTLA-4 blockade in lung cancer. Method: immunoSEQ multiplex PCR; TCRdb's copy keeps in-frame clones and lacks some. This sample has over 95,000 clones, with 65% to 85% found just once. This material consisted of peripheral blood, taken from a patient treated with radiotherapy plus ipilimumab. The receptor set was obtained from a human donor with non-small cell lung cancer who had a partial response to radiotherapy plus ipilimumab. Some clones in this sample may be carry-over from other donors' samples. CDR3s include the opening cysteine and the closing phenylalanine or tryptophan. The D gene is left open where the match is weak. Clone size is stated in some rows and not others, as once, few, many or a class when expanded.

j_gene: TRBJ2-2
d_gene: .
abundance: once
v_gene: TRBV19
CDR3aa: CASSIGTRAGELFF
CDR3nt: TGTGCCAGTAGTATAGGGACACGGGCCGGGGAGCTGTTTTTT

j_gene: TRBJ1-6
d_gene: .
abundance: .
v_gene: TRBV11-1
CDR3aa: CASSLELGSNSPLHF
CDR3nt: TGTGCCAGCAGCTTAGAGCTGGGGAGCAATTCACCCCTCCACTTT

j_gene: TRBJ2-7
d_gene: .
abundance: few
v_gene: TRBV30
CDR3aa: CAWSVRAGVEQYF
CDR3nt: TGTGCCTGGAGTGTACGGGCAGGGGTTGAGCAGTACTTC

j_gene: TRBJ2-3
d_gene: .
abundance: .
v_gene: TRBV5-6
CDR3aa: CASSSDPRKQYF
CDR3nt: TGTGCCAGCAGCTCCGACCCTAGGAAGCAGTATTTT

j_gene: TRBJ1-2
d_gene: .
abundance: .
v_gene: TRBV20-1
CDR3aa: CSAISGYGYTF
CDR3nt: TGCAGTGCAATCTCGGGCTATGGCTACACCTTC

j_gene: TRBJ2-3
d_gene: TRBD2
abundance: .
v_gene: TRBV7-2
CDR3aa: CASSLIHIIGAGEVDTQYF
CDR3nt: TGTGCCAGCAGCTTAATTCATATTATTGGGGCGGGAGAGGTAGATACGCAGTATTTT

j_gene: TRBJ1-1
d_gene: TRBD1
abundance: once
v_gene: TRBV5-6
CDR3aa: CASSEFRTGNTEAFF
CDR3nt: TGTGCCAGCAGCGAGTTCCGGACAGGGAACACTGAAGCTTTCTTT

j_gene: TRBJ2-7
d_gene: .
abundance: .
v_gene: TRBV11-2
CDR3aa: CASSLQGYEQYF
CDR3nt: TGTGCCAGCAGCCTACAGGGTTACGAGCAGTACTTC

j_gene: TRBJ1-5
d_gene: .
abundance: once
v_gene: TRBV28
CDR3aa: CASSLAGQSKPQHF
CDR3nt: TGTGCCAGCAGTTTGGCGGGCCAGAGTAAGCCCCAGCATTTT

j_gene: TRBJ1-2
d_gene: .
abundance: once
v_gene: TRBV7-2
CDR3aa: CASSFTGSNYGYTF
CDR3nt: TGTGCCAGCAGCTTCACCGGGAGCAACTATGGCTACACCTTC

j_gene: TRBJ2-7
d_gene: .
abundance: once
v_gene: TRBV9
CDR3aa: CASSPFPQTSAYEQYF
CDR3nt: TGTGCCAGCAGCCCTTTCCCGCAGACTTCGGCCTACGAGCAGTACTTC

j_gene: TRBJ1-2
d_gene: TRBD1
abundance: .
v_gene: TRBV7-9
CDR3aa: CASSLTGTGYGYTF
CDR3nt: TGTGCCAGCAGCTTAACGGGGACAGGCTATGGCTACACCTTC

j_gene: TRBJ2-7
d_gene: TRBD1
abundance: .
v_gene: TRBV5-1
CDR3aa: CASSLGTGPQYF
CDR3nt: TGTGCCAGCAGCTTGGGGACAGGTCCGCAGTACTTC

j_gene: TRBJ1-2
d_gene: TRBD1
abundance: .
v_gene: TRBV5-4
CDR3aa: CASRRTGTGLGYTF
CDR3nt: TGTGCCAGCCGGCGAACCGGGACAGGTCTGGGCTACACCTTC

j_gene: TRBJ2-5
d_gene: .
abundance: .
v_gene: TRBV28
CDR3aa: CASSPQETQYF
CDR3nt: TGTGCCAGCAGCCCACAAGAGACCCAGTACTTC

j_gene: TRBJ2-7
d_gene: TRBD2
abundance: .
v_gene: TRBV6-6
CDR3aa: CASSQSSSGRAYEQYF
CDR3nt: TGTGCCAGCAGTCAATCATCTAGCGGGAGGGCCTACGAGCAGTACTTC

j_gene: TRBJ2-1
d_gene: TRBD2
abundance: .
v_gene: TRBV28
CDR3aa: CASSQSGGQINEQFF
CDR3nt: TGTGCCAGCAGTCAGAGCGGGGGCCAAATTAATGAGCAGTTCTTC

j_gene: TRBJ2-1
d_gene: .
abundance: .
v_gene: TRBV4-3
CDR3aa: CASSQERRRGRVHEQFF
CDR3nt: TGCGCCAGCAGCCAAGAACGTAGGAGGGGGAGGGTCCATGAGCAGTTCTTC

j_gene: TRBJ1-5
d_gene: .
abundance: .
v_gene: TRBV30
CDR3aa: CAWSDSVNQPQHF
CDR3nt: TGTGCCTGGAGTGATTCGGTCAATCAGCCCCAGCATTTT

j_gene: TRBJ2-1
d_gene: .
abundance: .
v_gene: TRBV5-6
CDR3aa: CASSLGAHTGFSWNEQFF
CDR3nt: TGTGCCAGCAGCTTGGGGGCCCACACAGGGTTTTCGTGGAATGAGCAGTTCTTC

j_gene: TRBJ2-6
d_gene: TRBD1
abundance: .
v_gene: TRBV19
CDR3aa: CASSTSGQGAFGANVLTF
CDR3nt: TGTGCCAGTAGTACTTCCGGACAGGGGGCATTTGGGGCCAACGTCCTGACTTTC

j_gene: TRBJ1-4
d_gene: .
abundance: .
v_gene: TRBV11-2
CDR3aa: CASSPGPGGKLFF
CDR3nt: TGTGCCAGCAGCCCGGGACCCGGGGGGAAACTGTTTTTT

j_gene: TRBJ2-5
d_gene: .
abundance: .
v_gene: TRBV11-3
CDR3aa: CASSLVLDSPMYF
CDR3nt: TGTGCCAGCAGCTTAGTACTGGACTCCCCAATGTACTTC

j_gene: TRBJ2-7
d_gene: TRBD2
abundance: .
v_gene: TRBV7-2
CDR3aa: CASSVGIAGDYEQYF
CDR3nt: TGTGCCAGCAGCGTGGGGATAGCGGGTGACTACGAGCAGTACTTC

j_gene: TRBJ1-6
d_gene: .
abundance: .
v_gene: TRBV28
CDR3aa: CASRNPQGKNSPLHF
CDR3nt: TGTGCCAGCAGAAACCCACAGGGCAAGAATTCACCCCTCCACTTT

j_gene: TRBJ2-7
d_gene: .
abundance: once
v_gene: TRBV6-6
CDR3aa: CAARLGGRPYEQYF
CDR3nt: TGTGCCGCCCGGCTAGGTGGCAGACCCTACGAGCAGTACTTC

j_gene: TRBJ1-4
d_gene: .
abundance: .
v_gene: TRBV7-9
CDR3aa: CASSFGATNEKLFF
CDR3nt: TGTGCCAGCAGCTTCGGTGCAACTAATGAAAAACTGTTTTTT

j_gene: TRBJ2-1
d_gene: .
abundance: .
v_gene: TRBV5-1
CDR3aa: CASSFVRYNEQFF
CDR3nt: TGCGCCAGCAGCTTCGTCAGATACAATGAGCAGTTCTTC

j_gene: TRBJ1-1
d_gene: TRBD1
abundance: few
v_gene: TRBV5-6
CDR3aa: CASSSFQQGAGNTEAFF
CDR3nt: TGTGCCAGCAGCTCGTTTCAACAGGGGGCCGGGAACACTGAAGCTTTCTTT

j_gene: TRBJ2-2
d_gene: .
abundance: once
v_gene: TRBV4-3
CDR3aa: CASSRLLQGDTGELFF
CDR3nt: TGCGCCAGCAGCCGACTTCTACAGGGAGACACCGGGGAGCTGTTTTTT

j_gene: TRBJ2-5
d_gene: TRBD2
abundance: .
v_gene: TRBV5-8
CDR3aa: CASSLTSGRQTQYF
CDR3nt: TGTGCCAGCAGCTTGACTAGCGGGAGACAGACCCAGTACTTC

j_gene: TRBJ1-1
d_gene: .
abundance: .
v_gene: TRBV14
CDR3aa: CASSQQGFGTEAFF
CDR3nt: TGTGCCAGCAGCCAACAGGGATTTGGCACTGAAGCTTTCTTT

j_gene: TRBJ2-7
d_gene: TRBD1
abundance: .
v_gene: TRBV15
CDR3aa: CATSRVVGRGLGEQYF
CDR3nt: TGTGCCACCAGCAGGGTCGTCGGCAGGGGGCTCGGAGAGCAGTACTTC

j_gene: TRBJ1-3
d_gene: .
abundance: many
v_gene: TRBV27
CDR3aa: CASSSFSGNTIYF
CDR3nt: TGTGCCAGCAGTTCCTTCTCTGGAAACACCATATATTTT

j_gene: TRBJ2-1
d_gene: .
abundance: few
v_gene: TRBV7-8
CDR3aa: CASSSRDFTYNEQFF
CDR3nt: TGTGCCAGCAGCTCCCGGGACTTCACCTACAATGAGCAGTTCTTC

j_gene: TRBJ1-1
d_gene: .
abundance: few
v_gene: TRBV6-1
CDR3aa: CASSRGFSNTEAFF
CDR3nt: TGTGCCAGCTCGAGGGGGTTTTCGAACACTGAAGCTTTCTTT

j_gene: TRBJ1-1
d_gene: .
abundance: .
v_gene: TRBV5-8
CDR3aa: CASSLGGRMNTEAFF
CDR3nt: TGTGCCAGCAGCTTAGGGGGTCGAATGAACACTGAAGCTTTCTTT

j_gene: TRBJ2-5
d_gene: .
abundance: .
v_gene: TRBV7-7
CDR3aa: CASSLGALLEETQYF
CDR3nt: TGTGCCAGCAGCTTAGGAGCGCTTCTCGAAGAGACCCAGTACTTC

j_gene: TRBJ2-7
d_gene: .
abundance: .
v_gene: TRBV5-1
CDR3aa: CASSLNLYYEQYF
CDR3nt: TGTGCCAGCAGCTTGAATCTCTACTACGAGCAGTACTTC

j_gene: TRBJ1-2
d_gene: TRBD1
abundance: .
v_gene: TRBV5-6
CDR3aa: CASSTNRGVGGYTF
CDR3nt: TGTGCCAGCAGCACCAACAGGGGGGTCGGAGGCTACACCTTC

j_gene: TRBJ2-3
d_gene: .
abundance: once
v_gene: TRBV11-3
CDR3aa: CASSPATDTQYF
CDR3nt: TGTGCCAGCAGCCCCGCGACAGATACGCAGTATTTT

j_gene: TRBJ1-2
d_gene: .
abundance: few
v_gene: TRBV5-8
CDR3aa: CASSQEDGRGPYGYTF
CDR3nt: TGTGCCAGCAGCCAAGAGGACGGGCGAGGGCCCTATGGCTACACCTTC

j_gene: TRBJ2-7
d_gene: .
abundance: .
v_gene: TRBV4-2
CDR3aa: CASSFQGGLYEQYF
CDR3nt: TGTGCCAGCAGCTTCCAGGGTGGATTATACGAGCAGTACTTC

j_gene: TRBJ1-5
d_gene: TRBD1
abundance: few
v_gene: TRBV19
CDR3aa: CRGQENQPQHF
CDR3nt: TGCAGGGGGCAAGAGAATCAGCCCCAGCATTTT

j_gene: TRBJ2-7
d_gene: .
abundance: .
v_gene: TRBV7-8
CDR3aa: CASSLWLRPSDEQYF
CDR3nt: TGTGCCAGCAGCTTATGGCTCCGCCCAAGTGACGAGCAGTACTTC

j_gene: TRBJ2-7
d_gene: .
abundance: medium-sized
v_gene: TRBV7-9
CDR3aa: CASSFSSYEQYF
CDR3nt: TGTGCCAGCAGCTTCAGCTCCTACGAGCAGTACTTC

j_gene: TRBJ2-1
d_gene: TRBD1
abundance: once
v_gene: TRBV5-1
CDR3aa: CASSLDPRGRSNEQFF
CDR3nt: TGCGCCAGCAGCTTGGATCCCAGGGGGCGGAGCAATGAGCAGTTCTTC

j_gene: TRBJ1-3
d_gene: .
abundance: .
v_gene: TRBV6-1
CDR3aa: CASSQRGSGNTIYF
CDR3nt: TGTGCCAGCAGCCAAAGGGGGTCTGGAAACACCATATATTTT

j_gene: TRBJ2-3
d_gene: TRBD1
abundance: few
v_gene: TRBV14
CDR3aa: CASSLDRATDTQYF
CDR3nt: TGTGCCAGCAGTTTGGACAGGGCCACAGATACGCAGTATTTT

j_gene: TRBJ1-3
d_gene: .
abundance: .
v_gene: TRBV19
CDR3aa: CASTLPRVGSGNTIYF
CDR3nt: TGTGCCAGTACTCTTCCCAGGGTCGGATCTGGAAACACCATATATTTT

j_gene: TRBJ2-1
d_gene: TRBD2
abundance: .
v_gene: TRBV10-3
CDR3aa: CAISGGGDNEQFF
CDR3nt: TGTGCCATCAGTGGCGGGGGGGACAATGAGCAGTTCTTC